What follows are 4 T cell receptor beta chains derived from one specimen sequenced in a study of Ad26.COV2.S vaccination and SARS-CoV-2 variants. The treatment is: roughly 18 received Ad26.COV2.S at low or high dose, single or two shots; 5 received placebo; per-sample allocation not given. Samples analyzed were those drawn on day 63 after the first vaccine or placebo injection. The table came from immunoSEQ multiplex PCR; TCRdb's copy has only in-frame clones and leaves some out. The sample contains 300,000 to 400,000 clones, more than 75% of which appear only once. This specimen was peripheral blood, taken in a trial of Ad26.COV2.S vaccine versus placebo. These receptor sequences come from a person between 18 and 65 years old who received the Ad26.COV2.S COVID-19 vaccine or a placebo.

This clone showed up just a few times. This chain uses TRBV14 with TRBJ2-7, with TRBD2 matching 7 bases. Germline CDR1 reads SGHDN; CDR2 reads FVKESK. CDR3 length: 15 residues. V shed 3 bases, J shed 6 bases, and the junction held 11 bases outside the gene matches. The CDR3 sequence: CASSQMGGTSIEQYF. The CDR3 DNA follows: TGTGCCAGCAGCCAGATGGGAGGGACTTCCATCGAGCAGTACTTC.

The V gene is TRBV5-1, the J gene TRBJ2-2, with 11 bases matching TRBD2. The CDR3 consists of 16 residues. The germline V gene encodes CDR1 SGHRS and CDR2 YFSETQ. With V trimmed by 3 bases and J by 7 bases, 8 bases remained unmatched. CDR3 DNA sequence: TGCGCCAGCAGCTGGATTACTAGCGGGGGTGGCGGGGAGCTGTTTTTT. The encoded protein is CASSWITSGGGGELFF. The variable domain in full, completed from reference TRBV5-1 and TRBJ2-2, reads KAGVTQTPRYLIKTRGQQVTLSCSPISGHRSVSWYQQTPGQGLQFLFEYFSETQRNKGNFPGRFSGRQFSNSRSEMNVSTLELGDSALYLCASSWITSGGGGELFFGEGSRLTVL.

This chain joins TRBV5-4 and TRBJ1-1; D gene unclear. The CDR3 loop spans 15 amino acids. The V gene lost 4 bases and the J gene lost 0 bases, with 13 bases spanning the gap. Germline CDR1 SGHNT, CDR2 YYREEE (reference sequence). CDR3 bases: TGTGCCAGCAGCCCAAGAGGGCCCTTGAACACTGAAGCTTTCTTT. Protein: CASSPRGPLNTEAFF.

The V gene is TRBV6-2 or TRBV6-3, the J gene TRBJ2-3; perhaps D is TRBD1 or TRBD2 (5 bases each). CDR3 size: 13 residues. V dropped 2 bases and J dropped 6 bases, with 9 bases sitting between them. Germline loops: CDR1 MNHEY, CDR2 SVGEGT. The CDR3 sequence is CASSYGGLDTQYF. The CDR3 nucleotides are TGTGCCAGCAGTTACGGGGGTCTCGATACGCAGTATTTT.